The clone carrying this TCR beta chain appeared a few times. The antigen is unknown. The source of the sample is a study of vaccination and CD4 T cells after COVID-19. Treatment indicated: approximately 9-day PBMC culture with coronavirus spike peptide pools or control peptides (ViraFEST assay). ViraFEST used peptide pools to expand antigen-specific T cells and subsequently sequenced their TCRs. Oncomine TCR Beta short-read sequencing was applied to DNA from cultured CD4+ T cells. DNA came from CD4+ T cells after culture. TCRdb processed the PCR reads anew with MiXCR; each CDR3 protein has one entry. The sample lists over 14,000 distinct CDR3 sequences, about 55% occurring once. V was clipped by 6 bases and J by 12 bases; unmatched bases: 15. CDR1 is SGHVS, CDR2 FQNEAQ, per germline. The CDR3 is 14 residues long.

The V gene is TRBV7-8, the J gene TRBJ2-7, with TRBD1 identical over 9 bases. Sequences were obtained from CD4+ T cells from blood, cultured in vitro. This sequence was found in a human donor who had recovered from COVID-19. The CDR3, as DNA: TGTGCCAGCAGTCAGCCGGGACAGGGAGCTTTTGGGTACTTC. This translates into CASSQPGQGAFGYF.